This TCR beta chain is from a study of shared clonotypes between healthy human individuals. CDR1 and CDR2 (germline): KGHSH, LQKENI. With 5 bases clipped from V and 1 base from J, the junction kept 4 bases outside the gene matches. The CDR3 totals 14 residues. The repertoire was sequenced with immunoSEQ multiplex PCR; TCRdb's copy has only in-frame clones and lacks some. The sample has 2 million to 2.5 million clones; about nine tenths are singletons. Note on this clone: Other DNA variants within this sample encode the same CDR3.

The chain is built from TRBV18 and TRBJ2-5; 7 bases line up with TRBD2. This clonotype originated in a man aged 18 to 30 in good health. Some clones in this sample may be carry-over from other donors' samples. The specimen sequenced was naive CD4+ T cells from PBMCs. Sample subset: CD45RA+ positively selected. CDR3 region: CASSALAAQETQYF. The CDR3 nucleotides are TGTGCCAGCTCAGCGCTAGCGGCCCAAGAGACCCAGTACTTC.